The 27 T cell receptor beta chains below were found in one sample sequenced in a study of blood T cell repertoires in COVID-19. The method was immunoSEQ multiplex PCR; TCRdb's version includes in-frame clones alone and lacks a portion of them. In the table there are under 200,000 clones, around 80% of which are singletons. Sequenced input: peripheral blood. Receptors were obtained from a man aged 65-85 years with active or convalescent COVID-19.

This clone was counted only a few times. The V gene is TRBV29-1, the J gene TRBJ2-7, with D possibly TRBD2 on 5 matching bases. Deletions cut 6 bases from V and 3 bases from J, with 21 bases between. CDR1 is SQVTM, CDR2 ANQGSEA, per germline. This CDR3 is 15 amino acids long. In DNA, the CDR3 is TGCAGCGTGGGAGCCTTATGGACTGGGATCTACGAGCAGTACTTC. Translation: CSVGALWTGIYEQYF.

The genes are TRBV27 and TRBJ2-3; D is perhaps TRBD2 (6 bases). The V gene's germline CDR1 is MNHEY and CDR2 SMNVEV (reference sequence). V lost 2 bases and J lost 4, with 13 bases in between. The CDR3 covers 15 residues. The CDR3 sequence is CASSLAGRGPDTQYF. In nucleotides, the CDR3 is TGTGCCAGCAGTTTAGCGGGAAGAGGGCCAGATACGCAGTATTTT.

The chain links TRBV20-1 to TRBJ2-2, with 14 nucleotides matching TRBD2. V lost 3 bases to trimming and J lost 6 bases; unmatched junction nucleotides: 6. The CDR3 length is 16 residues. The germline CDR1 and CDR2 sequences are DFQATT and SNEGSKA (reference sequence). The CDR3 coding sequence is TGCAGTGCTAGTAGACTAGCGGGAGGGAGCCCCGGGGAGCTGTTTTTT. It translates to CSASRLAGGSPGELFF.

V is TRBV28 and J is TRBJ1-1; tentative D call: TRBD1 (6 bases). Trimming took 8 bases from V and 13 from J, leaving 14 bases between them. Germline assignment: CDR1 MDHEN and CDR2 SYDVKM. This CDR3 region has 10 residues. CDR3 nucleotides: TGTGCCAGCGGAAACAGGGTCCTTTTCTTT. This gives the protein CASGNRVLFF.

The chain is built from TRBV11-2 and TRBJ2-7, with 9 bases that match TRBD1. Trimming removed 2 bases from V and 7 bases from J; junction bases left unmatched: 12. This CDR3 has 16 residues. Germline CDR1 SGHAT, CDR2 FQNNGV. CDR3 in amino acids: CASSLLYPGQGGEQYF. CDR3 coding DNA: TGTGCCAGCAGCTTACTATATCCGGGACAGGGAGGAGAGCAGTACTTC.

The chain couples TRBV5-1 to TRBJ2-1; the match to TRBD1 covers 7 bases. The germline V gene encodes CDR1 SGHRS and CDR2 YFSETQ. There are 15 residues in the CDR3. V was pared by 4 bases and J by 4 bases, with 8 bases of the junction left unmatched. CDR3 sequence (DNA): TGCGCCAGCAGCCTCGGGCAGGGGGAGTACAATGAGCAGTTCTTC. Protein sequence: CASSLGQGEYNEQFF.

V is TRBV9 and J is TRBJ2-3, with 8 bases identical to TRBD2. Germline V lookup: CDR1 SGDLS, CDR2 YYNGEE. After removal of 4 bases from V and 4 bases from J, the junction contained 11 bases not matched to a gene. The CDR3 loop spans 16 amino acids. The CDR3 DNA is TGTGCCAGCAGCCCACGGGCGGGAGGTACGGCAGATACGCAGTATTTT. Protein product: CASSPRAGGTADTQYF.

CDR3 nucleotides: TGTGCCAGCGTAGGGGGGCAGGGGGATTATGGCTACACCTTC. Protein product: CASVGGQGDYGYTF. The genes are TRBV28 and TRBJ1-2; 7 nucleotides match TRBD1. Germline lookup yields CDR1 MDHEN and CDR2 SYDVKM. V shed 8 bases and J 5 bases; nucleotides not matched to a gene: 11. This CDR3 contains 14 residues.

The chain combines TRBV29-1 with TRBJ1-1, with 11 bases that match TRBD1. Unmatched junction bases numbered 8, after V lost 7 bases and J lost 1 base. Looked up from germline, CDR1 is SQVTM and CDR2 is ANQGSEA. The CDR3 runs to 15 residues. The CDR3 bases are TGCAGCGCCGCCGGGACAGGGGGTGGGAACACTGAAGCTTTCTTT. This translates into CSAAGTGGGNTEAFF.

The rearrangement links TRBV11-2 to TRBJ1-2; 7 bases line up with TRBD1. Per germline, CDR1 SGHAT and CDR2 FQNNGV. V shed 2 bases and J 0 bases; nucleotides not matched to a gene: 12. The CDR3 is 18 residues long. CDR3 coding DNA: TGTGCCAGCAGCTTATTTCCGGGACAGCCACCAACTAACTATGGCTACACCTTC. It encodes CASSLFPGQPPTNYGYTF.

The rearrangement joins TRBV21-1 to TRBJ1-6; TRBD1, the D gene given by the table, was not confirmed from the DNA. TRBV21-1 corresponds to a pseudogene. This CDR3 spans 17 amino acids. CDR3: CASSSKEGTGLRVPLHF. The CDR3 coding sequence is TGTGCCAGCAGCTCCAAAGAGGGGACAGGGCTAAGGGTCCCCCTCCACTTT.

The chain combines TRBV21-1 with TRBJ1-2. TRBV21-1 is recorded as a pseudogene. The CDR3 spans 13 residues. The chain's CDR3 is CASSTQAGRGYTF. The CDR3 region has the DNA TGTGCCAGCAGCACGCAGGCGGGACGAGGCTACACCTTC.

J is TRBJ1-2 and V is TRBV6-5, with a tentative D call TRBD1 (6 bases). Germline CDR1 MNHEY, CDR2 SVGAGI. V was shortened by 4 bases and J by 2 bases, with 14 bases between the two germline ends. This CDR3 has 15 amino acids. The CDR3 sequence is CASSFGQSLNYGYTF. CDR3 DNA: TGTGCCAGCAGTTTTGGACAGAGCCTAAACTATGGCTACACCTTC.

V usage is TRBV5-6 and J usage is TRBJ1-2; 10 nucleotides line up with TRBD1. J was trimmed by 8 bases and V by 4 bases; bases with no gene match: 5. This CDR3 spans 13 amino acids. Germline CDR1 SGHDT, CDR2 YYEEEE. The CDR3 DNA follows: TGTGCCAGCAGCCAAGGACAGGGGGAGGGCTACACCTTC. The encoded protein is CASSQGQGEGYTF.

This clone was observed a handful of times. The gene calls are TRBV5-6 and TRBJ2-5; 7 positions agree with TRBD2. Germline V gene data show CDR1 as SGHDT and CDR2 as YYEEEE. V trimming: 2 bases; J trimming: 4 bases; junction bases outside the gene matches: 8. The CDR3 has 15 residues. As DNA, the CDR3 is TGTGCCAGCAGCTTAAATCCGGGGGGAACAGAGACCCAGTACTTC. Its protein is CASSLNPGGTETQYF.

This clone was counted a few times. This chain uses TRBV29-1 with TRBJ2-5; weak D call: TRBD2 (5 bases). CDR3 length equals 11 residues. The V end lost 6 bases, the J end lost 4 bases, and 9 bases lay between the germline ends. Germline V gene sequence: CDR1 SQVTM, CDR2 ANQGSEA. The CDR3: CSVPGGETQYF. As DNA, the CDR3 is TGCAGCGTCCCCGGAGGAGAGACCCAGTACTTC.

J is TRBJ1-2 and V is TRBV7-2; 10 bases agree with TRBD1. Germline V gene lookup returns CDR1 SGHTA and CDR2 FQGNSA. The CDR3 consists of 15 residues. V was clipped by 0 bases and J by 3 bases; unmatched bases: 1. CDR3 DNA: TGTGCCAGCAGCTTAGCGGGGACAGGGGACTATGGCTACACCTTC. Its protein product is CASSLAGTGDYGYTF. Drawing the rest from reference TRBV7-2 and TRBJ1-2, the complete variable domain is GAGVSQSPSNKVTEKGKDVELRCDPISGHTALYWYRQSLGQGLEFLIYFQGNSAPDKSGLPSDRFSAERTGGSVSTLTIQRTQQEDSAVYLCASSLAGTGDYGYTFGSGTRLTVV.

V is TRBV9 and J is TRBJ2-3; 12 bases align to TRBD2. Germline values: CDR1 SGDLS, CDR2 YYNGEE. Trimming cost V 4 bases and J 1 base; bases outside gene matches: 10. This CDR3 is built from 18 residues. CDR3 amino acids: CASSPTLAGGRGTDTQYF. The CDR3 nucleotides read TGTGCCAGCAGCCCCACTCTAGCGGGGGGGCGGGGCACAGATACGCAGTATTTT.

This rearrangement joins TRBV6-5 to TRBJ2-2; 8 bases align to TRBD2. Germline CDR1 is MNHEY and CDR2 is SVGAGI. V shed 6 bases, J shed 4 bases, and the junction held 7 bases outside the gene matches. CDR3 size: 15 residues. The chain's CDR3 is CASSLRAGGTGELFF. The CDR3 DNA sequence: TGTGCCAGCAGCCTGCGGGCGGGGGGCACCGGGGAGCTGTTTTTT.

In this sample, this clone turned up a few times. V is TRBV5-5 and J is TRBJ1-1, with 8 nucleotides matching TRBD1. V was clipped by 4 bases and J by 1 base; unmatched bases: 6. Germline loops: CDR1 SGHKS, CDR2 YYEKEE (reference sequence). The CDR3 totals 15 residues. The DNA of the CDR3 is TGTGCCAGCAGCCCAGCAGGGGGCAGGAACACTGAAGCTTTCTTT. It is translated as CASSPAGGRNTEAFF.

The chain joins TRBV28 to TRBJ1-1; 12 bases are shared with TRBD1. The CDR3 length is 15 residues. Trimming took 6 bases from V and 2 from J; bases not matched to a gene: 4. Germline values: CDR1 MDHEN, CDR2 SYDVKM. The chain's CDR3 is CASSWDRGQNTEAFF. CDR3 DNA: TGTGCCAGCAGCTGGGACAGGGGGCAAAACACTGAAGCTTTCTTT.

This chain uses TRBV4-2 with TRBJ1-2; TRBD1 matches 7 bases. Germline CDR1 reads LGHNA; CDR2 reads YNFKEQ. V shed 0 bases and J 0 bases; nucleotides not matched to a gene: 4. This CDR3 has 16 residues. The CDR3 is CASSQDEGQANYGYTF. The DNA of the CDR3 is TGTGCCAGCAGCCAAGATGAAGGACAGGCTAACTATGGCTACACCTTC.

J is TRBJ1-2 and V is TRBV7-2; no clear D gene. Trimming took off 1 base at V and 4 bases at J, with 7 bases between the two ends. CDR1 SGHTA and CDR2 FQGNSA come from the germline V gene. This CDR3 spans 13 amino acids. DNA for the CDR3: TGTGCCAGCAGCTTAGTGACTGTCTATGGCTACACCTTC. Its protein product is CASSLVTVYGYTF.

In its sample, this clone is medium-sized (0.01 to 0.1%). The same CDR3 also results from other DNA sequences found in this sample. The chain uses TRBV15 and TRBJ2-7; a weak D match, TRBD1 (5 bases). In germline, CDR1 is LNHNV, CDR2 YYDKDF (reference sequence). The CDR3 has 13 residues. The V gene lost 5 bases and the J gene lost 3 bases, with 11 bases spanning the gap. The CDR3 spells CATSLGRNYEQYF. The CDR3 DNA sequence: TGTGCCACCAGCTTGGGGCGGAACTACGAGCAGTACTTC. The variable domain in full, with the rest retrieved from reference TRBV15 and TRBJ2-7, is DAMVIQNPRYQVTQFGKPVTLSCSQTLNHNVMYWYQQKSSQAPKLLFHYYDKDFNNEADTPDNFQSRRPNTSFCFLDIRSPGLGDTAMYLCATSLGRNYEQYFGPGTRLTVT.

The chain recombines TRBV2 with TRBJ2-7; D not certain. The V end was cut by 5 bases, the J end by 4 bases, with 9 bases between. The germline V gene encodes CDR1 SNHLY and CDR2 FYNNEI. The CDR3 consists of 12 residues. The CDR3 here is CASSTEEYEQYF. The DNA of the CDR3 is TGTGCCAGCAGTACCGAGGAATACGAGCAGTACTTC.

The V call is TRBV29-1, the J call TRBJ1-2; D gene ambiguous. This CDR3 spans 10 amino acids. The V and J ends lost 7 bases and 6 bases respectively, with 9 bases between them. Germline CDR1 SQVTM, CDR2 ANQGSEA. CDR3 amino acids: CSAYGDGYTF. The CDR3 region has the DNA TGCAGCGCTTACGGGGATGGCTACACCTTC.

This clone has just a few counts. This sequence joins TRBV18 and TRBJ2-2; 9 bases map to TRBD1. The CDR3 has 16 residues. Germline V lookup: CDR1 KGHSH, CDR2 LQKENI. J lost 3 bases, V lost 3 bases, and 5 bases had no gene match. The CDR3 protein is CASSPDRGWDTGELFF. The CDR3 DNA follows: TGTGCCAGCTCACCGGACAGGGGCTGGGACACCGGGGAGCTGTTTTTT.